Below, 13 T cell receptor beta chains from the same sample are listed, as sequenced in a study of cytomegalovirus exposure and HLA in healthy donors. The PCR contained 60 Vbeta and 13 Jbeta primers. Sequenced by immunoSEQ multiplex PCR; TCRdb stores in-frame clones only, minus some. The repertoire includes about 180,000 clones, around 74% of them detected once, and 2.9% sits in the top ten. The sequenced material came from PBMCs. All receptors derive from a male donor in good health and CMV-seronegative.

In its sample, this clone was seen a few times. The chain carries TRBV7-2 and TRBJ2-3, with a possible D match to TRBD1 (5 bases). Per the germline V gene, CDR1 is SGHTA and CDR2 is FQGNSA. V lost 5 bases, J lost 5 bases, and 11 bases lay in between. This CDR3 is 13 amino acids long. CDR3 loop: CASSLSGQDTQYF. CDR3 DNA: TGTGCCAGCAGCCTCTCAGGGCAAGATACGCAGTATTTT.

The V and J genes are TRBV15 and TRBJ1-2, with 7 bases lining up with TRBD1. CDR1 is LNHNV, CDR2 YYDKDF, per germline (reference sequence). CDR3 length: 15 amino acids. Trimming took 1 base from V and 2 from J; bases not matched to a gene: 4. The CDR3 here is CATSRGRDRNYGYTF. Here the CDR3 DNA reads TGTGCCACCAGCAGAGGAAGGGACAGAAACTATGGCTACACCTTC.

The chain links TRBV4-1 to TRBJ1-5; TRBD1 might be the D (6 bases). Germline V gives CDR1 MGHRA, CDR2 YSYEKL. V gave up 1 base and J gave up 4 bases, with 11 bases separating them. The CDR3 totals 15 residues. CDR3 nucleotide sequence: TGCGCCAGCAGCCAAGCTACAGGGTATAATCAGCCCCAGCATTTT. Protein: CASSQATGYNQPQHF.

V gene TRBV19 combines with J gene TRBJ1-5, with 7 bases fitting TRBD1. Trimming removed 5 bases from V and 5 bases from J; junction bases left unmatched: 6. The CDR3 length is 14 residues. Germline assignment: CDR1 LNHDA and CDR2 SQIVND (reference sequence). The CDR3 nucleotides read TGTGCCAGTAGTCAACAGGGGCCCTATCAGCCCCAGCATTTT. As protein: CASSQQGPYQPQHF.

This clone was detected only once. The V gene is TRBV7-2, the J gene TRBJ2-1, with 8 bases fitting TRBD2. V lost 1 base, J lost 4 bases, and 3 bases stayed unmatched. CDR3 length: 15 amino acids. Looked up from germline, CDR1 is SGHTA and CDR2 is FQGNSA. The CDR3 protein is CASSLVTSGYNEQFF. The DNA for the CDR3 is TGTGCCAGCAGCTTAGTTACTAGCGGTTACAATGAGCAGTTCTTC.

This chain links TRBV6-5 with TRBJ2-7; 9 nucleotides agree with TRBD1. The CDR3 loop spans 15 amino acids. Germline CDR1 reads MNHEY; CDR2 reads SVGAGI. J lost 1 base, V lost 2 bases, and 3 bases had no gene match. CDR3 in amino acids: CASSYVGQGSYEQYF. The DNA for the CDR3 is TGTGCCAGCAGTTACGTCGGACAGGGGTCCTACGAGCAGTACTTC.

The table lists this clone with a count of one. V usage is TRBV6-5 and J usage is TRBJ1-1; D perhaps matches TRBD1 (5 bases). Germline V gene data show CDR1 as MNHEY and CDR2 as SVGAGI. CDR3 length: 15 amino acids. Trimming left V 0 bases short and J 3 bases short, with 11 bases between. In DNA form, the CDR3 reads TGTGCCAGCAGTTACTCCCAGGGTACTTACACTGAAGCTTTCTTT. It yields the protein CASSYSQGTYTEAFF.

The chain carries TRBV27 and TRBJ2-3; 7 bases line up with TRBD1. This CDR3 has 14 amino acids. The trim removed 5 bases at V and 4 bases at J, leaving 6 bases unmatched. The germline gives CDR1 MNHEY, CDR2 SMNVEV (reference sequence). CDR3 sequence (DNA): TGTGCCAGCAGTCCGAGGACAGGACCAGATACGCAGTATTTT. Protein sequence: CASSPRTGPDTQYF.

The V call is TRBV4-3, the J call TRBJ2-1; 10 bases are a match to TRBD2. J gave up 9 bases and V 1 base, and 6 bases lay outside the gene matches. CDR1 is LGHNA, CDR2 YSLEER, per germline. This CDR3 has 15 amino acids. CDR3 protein: CASSQGSSGSSEQFF. DNA for the CDR3: TGCGCCAGCAGCCAAGGGTCTAGCGGGAGTAGTGAGCAGTTCTTC.

The V and J genes are TRBV18 and TRBJ2-1; D not certain. This CDR3 contains 12 residues. Germline CDR1 reads KGHSH; CDR2 reads LQKENI. The V and J ends lost 3 bases and 4 bases respectively, with 4 bases between them. The CDR3 sequence: CASSPQYNEQFF. DNA of the CDR3: TGTGCCAGCTCACCCCAATACAATGAGCAGTTCTTC. Full variable domain (missing parts from reference TRBV18 and TRBJ2-1): NAGVMQNPRHLVRRRGQEARLRCSPMKGHSHVYWYRQLPEEGLKFMVYLQKENIIDESGMPKERFSAEFPKEGPSILRIQQVVRGDSAAYFCASSPQYNEQFFGPGTRLTVL.

This clone was seen repeatedly, ten times or more. The V gene is TRBV6-4, the J gene TRBJ2-6; 8 positions match TRBD1. V dropped 2 bases and J dropped 0; count of bases not matched to a gene: 0. CDR3 length: 16 amino acids. Per germline, CDR1 MRHNA and CDR2 SNTAGT. The CDR3 DNA sequence: TGTGCCAGCAGTGACACAGGGGGCTCTGGGGCCAACGTCCTGACTTTC. Amino acid sequence: CASSDTGGSGANVLTF.

V is TRBV6-1 and J is TRBJ1-5; 9 nucleotides match TRBD1. Trimming cost V 4 bases and J 2 bases; bases outside gene matches: 9. The length of the CDR3 is 17 residues. The germline V gene has CDR1 MNHNS and CDR2 SASEGT. CDR3 coding DNA: TGTGCCAGCAGTGCGAGGGGGGGACAGGGTGGCAATCAGCCCCAGCATTTT. This translates into CASSARGGQGGNQPQHF.

J is TRBJ1-3 and V is TRBV6-6, with 8 bases identical to TRBD1. V shed 7 bases, J shed 3 bases, and the junction held 5 bases outside the gene matches. The CDR3 spans 14 residues. Germline loops: CDR1 MNHNY, CDR2 SVGAGI (reference sequence). The CDR3 protein is CASTTGGVGNTIYF. The CDR3 bases are TGTGCCAGCACCACAGGGGGAGTTGGAAACACCATATATTTT.